The rows below give T cell receptor beta chains drawn from one sample of a study of blood T cell repertoires in COVID-19. Profiling relied on immunoSEQ multiplex PCR, and the TCRdb table lists in-frame clones only, not all of them. The table shows 490,000 or so clones, with about 88% occurring only once. The sequencing sample was made of PBMCs or T cells enriched from blood (not recorded which). These receptors came from a woman aged 60 to 75 who had recovered from COVID-19. Each CDR3 is given with its conserved first and last residue. The D gene is left open where the match is weak. Clone size is given for some rows only: seen once, a few or many times, or a class if the clone is expanded.

size: -
J: TRBJ1-3
D: -
V: TRBV6-6
CDR3: CASSPSGGRSGNTIYF
DNA: TGTGCCAGCAGTCCGTCCGGGGGACGCTCTGGAAACACCATATATTTT

size: -
J: TRBJ2-3
D: TRBD2
V: TRBV24-1
CDR3: CATSDPLAGTDTQYF
DNA: TGTGCCACCAGTGATCCACTAGCGGGAACAGATACGCAGTATTTT

size: -
J: TRBJ1-2
D: -
V: TRBV27
CDR3: CASSLAGGDYGYTF
DNA: TGTGCCAGCAGTTTGGCAGGAGGGGACTATGGCTACACCTTC

size: -
J: TRBJ2-1
D: -
V: TRBV5-1
CDR3: CASSFYSGYNEQFF
DNA: TGCGCCAGCAGCTTTTACTCAGGCTACAATGAGCAGTTCTTC

size: -
J: TRBJ1-1
D: TRBD1
V: TRBV5-8
CDR3: CASSLDRGWNTEAFF
DNA: TGTGCCAGCAGCTTGGACAGGGGTTGGAACACTGAAGCTTTCTTT

size: -
J: TRBJ2-3
D: TRBD2
V: TRBV29-1
CDR3: CSAQRGSYTDTQYF
DNA: TGCAGCGCCCAGCGGGGCTCCTACACAGATACGCAGTATTTT

size: -
J: TRBJ2-5
D: TRBD1
V: TRBV2
CDR3: CASWGQGTETQYF
DNA: TGTGCCAGCTGGGGACAGGGGACGGAGACCCAGTACTTC

size: -
J: TRBJ2-2
D: -
V: TRBV7-9
CDR3: CASSLIEGNTGELFF
DNA: TGTGCCAGCAGCTTAATCGAGGGCAACACCGGGGAGCTGTTTTTT

size: -
J: TRBJ2-1
D: -
V: TRBV12-3/TRBV12-4
CDR3: CASSARASNEQFF
DNA: TGTGCCAGCAGCGCGCGGGCGAGCAATGAGCAGTTCTTC

size: -
J: TRBJ1-1
D: -
V: TRBV5-1
CDR3: CASSLTGMRTEAFF
DNA: TGCGCCAGCAGCTTGACAGGGATGAGAACTGAAGCTTTCTTT

size: -
J: TRBJ1-2
D: -
V: TRBV10-2
CDR3: CASSETGPNYGYTF
DNA: TGCGCCAGCAGTGAGACAGGACCTAACTATGGCTACACCTTC

size: -
J: TRBJ1-3
D: TRBD1
V: TRBV7-2
CDR3: CASSRDSFSGNTIYF
DNA: TGTGCCAGCAGCCGGGACAGCTTCTCTGGAAACACCATATATTTT

size: -
J: TRBJ1-4
D: -
V: TRBV7-2
CDR3: CASSLDSRNEKLFF
DNA: TGTGCCAGCAGCTTGGACAGCCGGAATGAAAAACTGTTTTTT

size: -
J: TRBJ2-1
D: TRBD1
V: TRBV19
CDR3: CASSIIPGQGYEQFF
DNA: TGTGCCAGTAGCATCATACCGGGACAGGGGTATGAGCAGTTCTTC

size: -
J: TRBJ1-5
D: -
V: TRBV7-2
CDR3: CASSLVWDTQQPQHF
DNA: TGTGCCAGCAGCTTAGTTTGGGACACTCAACAGCCCCAGCATTTT

size: -
J: TRBJ2-2
D: TRBD2
V: TRBV5-1
CDR3: CASSGLAGTGELFF
DNA: TGCGCCAGCAGCGGACTAGCGGGGACCGGGGAGCTGTTTTTT

size: -
J: TRBJ2-7
D: TRBD1
V: TRBV5-1
CDR3: CASSLEGASFYEQYF
DNA: TGCGCCAGCAGCTTGGAGGGGGCCTCCTTCTACGAGCAGTACTTC

size: -
J: TRBJ2-5
D: TRBD2
V: TRBV5-4
CDR3: CASSLGWTSGGGLQETQYF
DNA: TGTGCCAGCAGCTTGGGGTGGACTAGCGGGGGCGGCCTCCAAGAGACCCAGTACTTC

size: -
J: TRBJ2-2
D: TRBD1
V: TRBV24-1
CDR3: CATSDAGTGYGELFF
DNA: TGTGCCACCAGTGATGCCGGGACAGGGTATGGGGAGCTGTTTTTT

size: -
J: TRBJ1-2
D: -
V: TRBV5-1
CDR3: CASSLGGDYGYTF
DNA: TGCGCCAGCAGCTTAGGGGGAGATTATGGCTACACCTTC

size: -
J: TRBJ2-3
D: -
V: TRBV5-4
CDR3: CASSLNPEDTQYF
DNA: TGTGCCAGCAGCTTGAACCCAGAAGATACGCAGTATTTT

size: -
J: TRBJ2-5
D: TRBD2
V: TRBV24-1
CDR3: CATSDWGGSETQYF
DNA: TGTGCCACCAGTGATTGGGGGGGAAGCGAGACCCAGTACTTC

size: -
J: TRBJ2-6
D: TRBD2
V: TRBV5-1
CDR3: CASSLRTSGGTGGANVLTF
DNA: TGCGCCAGCAGCTTGCGTACTAGCGGGGGAACTGGTGGGGCCAACGTCCTGACTTTC

size: -
J: TRBJ1-2
D: TRBD1
V: TRBV3-1/TRBV3-2
CDR3: CASSQDRDRGPSLVGYTF
DNA: TGTGCCAGCAGCCAAGACCGGGACAGGGGGCCTTCGTTAGTTGGCTACACCTTC

size: -
J: TRBJ1-1
D: -
V: TRBV6-5
CDR3: CASLNPQNTEAFF
DNA: TGTGCCAGCCTCAATCCACAGAACACTGAAGCTTTCTTT

size: few
J: TRBJ2-3
D: TRBD1
V: TRBV6-6
CDR3: CATEDRVVLTQYF
DNA: TGTGCCACCGAGGACAGGGTCGTTCTTACGCAGTATTTT

size: few
J: TRBJ2-7
D: TRBD1
V: TRBV7-9
CDR3: CASSPLRDRAYEQYF
DNA: TGTGCCAGCAGCCCTCTCCGGGACAGGGCCTACGAGCAGTACTTC

size: -
J: TRBJ2-2
D: TRBD2
V: TRBV5-4
CDR3: CASSLNGGSNTGELFF
DNA: TGTGCCAGCAGCTTGAACGGGGGGTCGAACACCGGGGAGCTGTTTTTT

size: -
J: TRBJ1-4
D: -
V: TRBV9
CDR3: CASSVPGLNEKLFF
DNA: TGTGCCAGCAGCGTCCCAGGCCTTAATGAAAAACTGTTTTTT

size: -
J: TRBJ1-6
D: -
V: TRBV12-3/TRBV12-4
CDR3: CASSSSVVSPLHF
DNA: TGTGCCAGCAGTTCCTCCGTTGTCTCACCCCTCCACTTT

size: -
J: TRBJ2-5
D: TRBD1
V: TRBV2
CDR3: CASSPQGSGETQYF
DNA: TGTGCCAGCAGTCCACAGGGGTCGGGGGAGACCCAGTACTTC

size: -
J: TRBJ2-5
D: -
V: TRBV5-6
CDR3: CASSFAEQETQYF
DNA: TGTGCCAGCAGCTTCGCGGAACAAGAGACCCAGTACTTC

size: -
J: TRBJ1-1
D: TRBD1
V: TRBV30
CDR3: CAWSARDRRSTEAFF
DNA: TGTGCCTGGAGTGCCCGGGACAGAAGAAGCACTGAAGCTTTCTTT

size: -
J: TRBJ2-4
D: TRBD2
V: TRBV10-1
CDR3: CASRGGAKNIQYF
DNA: TGCGCCAGCAGGGGGGGGGCCAAAAACATTCAGTACTTC

size: -
J: TRBJ2-1
D: TRBD2
V: TRBV15
CDR3: CATSISGGRGFF
DNA: TGTGCCACCAGCATCAGCGGGGGTCGGGGGTTCTTC

size: -
J: TRBJ2-7
D: -
V: TRBV18
CDR3: CASSLLQSQGNEQYF
DNA: TGTGCCAGCTCGCTCCTCCAATCCCAGGGAAACGAGCAGTACTTC

size: -
J: TRBJ1-1
D: -
V: TRBV5-1
CDR3: CASSLTGSPQVEAFF
DNA: TGCGCCAGCAGCTTGACGGGAAGTCCCCAAGTTGAAGCTTTCTTT